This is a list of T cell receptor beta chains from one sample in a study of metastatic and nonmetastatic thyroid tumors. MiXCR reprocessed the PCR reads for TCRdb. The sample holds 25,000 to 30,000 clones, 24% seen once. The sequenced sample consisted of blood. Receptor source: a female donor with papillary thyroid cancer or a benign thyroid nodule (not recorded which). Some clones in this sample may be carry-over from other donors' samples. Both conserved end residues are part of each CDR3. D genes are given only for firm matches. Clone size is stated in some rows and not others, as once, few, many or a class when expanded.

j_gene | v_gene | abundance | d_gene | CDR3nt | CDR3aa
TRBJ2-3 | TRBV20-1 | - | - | TGCAGTGCGCAACCACTAGGGAAAGACACAGATACACAGTATTTT | CSAQPLGKDTDTQYF
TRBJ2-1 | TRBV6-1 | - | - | TGTGCCAGCTCCGAGGGACTCTACAATGAGCAGTTCTTC | CASSEGLYNEQFF
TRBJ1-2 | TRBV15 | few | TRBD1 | TGTGCCACCAGCAGATATAGAGAGGGGGCACACTATGGCTACACCTTC | CATSRYREGAHYGYTF
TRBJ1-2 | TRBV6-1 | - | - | TGTGCCAGCAGAAGGGGATTTAACTATGGCTACACCTTC | CASRRGFNYGYTF
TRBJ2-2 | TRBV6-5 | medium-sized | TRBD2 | TGTGCCAGCAGTTACTTGACTAGCGGGAGCACCGGGGAGCTGTTTTTT | CASSYLTSGSTGELFF
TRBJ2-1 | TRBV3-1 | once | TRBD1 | TGTGCCAGCAGCCAAACGGACAGGGTAAATGAGCAGTTCTTC | CASSQTDRVNEQFF
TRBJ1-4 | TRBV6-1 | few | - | TGTGCCAGCAGCGACAGTGGGGGACTGTTTTTT | CASSDSGGLFF
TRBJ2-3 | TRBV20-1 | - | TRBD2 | TGCAGTGCTACCGGGACTAGCGGGAGTCTAAATACTCAGTATTTT | CSATGTSGSLNTQYF
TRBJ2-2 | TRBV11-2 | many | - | TGTGCCAGCAGCTTATCACAGGCGAACACCGGGGAGCTGTTTTTT | CASSLSQANTGELFF
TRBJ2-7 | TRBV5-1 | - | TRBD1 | TGCGCCAGCAGCTTGGGCCAGGGGGCATCAGGGGAGCAGTACTTC | CASSLGQGASGEQYF
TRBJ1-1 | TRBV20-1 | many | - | TGCAGCCCCCGGAGAGGAGACATGAACACTGAAGCTTTCTTT | CSPRRGDMNTEAFF
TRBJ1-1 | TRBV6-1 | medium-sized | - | TGTGCCAGCAGGTCGACATTGAACACTGAAGCTTTCTTT | CASRSTLNTEAFF
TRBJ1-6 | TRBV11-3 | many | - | TGTGCCAGCAGCCTAGCTCGGGTTAATTCACCCCTCCACTTT | CASSLARVNSPLHF
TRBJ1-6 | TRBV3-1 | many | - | TGTGCCAGCAGCCAAGTACAGGGAGGTCGTTCACCCCTCCACTTT | CASSQVQGGRSPLHF
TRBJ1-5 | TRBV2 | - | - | TGTGCCAGCGGAGGAGGAGTGGGGGGCAATCAGCCCAAGCATTTT | CASGGGVGGNQPKHF
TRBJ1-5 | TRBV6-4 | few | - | TGTGCCATCAGTGAACAGGGATCTAATCAGCCCCAGCATTTT | CAISEQGSNQPQHF
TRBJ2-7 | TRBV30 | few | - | TGTGCCTGTAAGGGGTTCAGGAGCTACGAGCAGTACTTC | CACKGFRSYEQYF
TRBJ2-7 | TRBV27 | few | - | TGTGCCAGCAGTCTGGGGGAATTGGGCGAGCAGTACTTC | CASSLGELGEQYF
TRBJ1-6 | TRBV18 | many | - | TGTGCCAGCTCACCACCGCAGAGGGGAACATCAAATTCACCCCTCCACTTT | CASSPPQRGTSNSPLHF
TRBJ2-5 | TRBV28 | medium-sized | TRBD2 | TGTGCCAGCAGGCGACTAGCGGGATTTGAGACCCAGTACTTC | CASRRLAGFETQYF
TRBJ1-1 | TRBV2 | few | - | TGTGCCAGCAGTGAACAGGCCTGCAACACTCAAGCTTTCTTT | CASSEQACNTQAFF
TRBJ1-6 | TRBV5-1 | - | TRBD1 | TGCGCCAGCAGCTTGGAGGGACAGGGGGCCGGTTCACCCCTCCACTTT | CASSLEGQGAGSPLHF
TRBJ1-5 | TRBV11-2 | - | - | TGTGCCAGCAGCCCTCACAGGGTTGGGAGCAATCAGCCCCAGCATTTT | CASSPHRVGSNQPQHF
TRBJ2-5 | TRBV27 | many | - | TGTGCCAGCAGTCCAAGGGAGGAAGAGACCCAGTACTTC | CASSPREEETQYF
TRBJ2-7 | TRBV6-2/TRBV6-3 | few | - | TGTGCCAGCAGAAACCCAGGGCTACCTGTCGAGCAGTACTTC | CASRNPGLPVEQYF
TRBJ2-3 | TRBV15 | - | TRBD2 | TGTGCCACAGGAGGCGGGGGATACACAGATACGCAGTATTTT | CATGGGGYTDTQYF
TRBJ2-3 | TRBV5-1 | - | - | TGCGCCAGCAGCTTGGGACCCGGCGGGACGACAGATACGCAGTATTTT | CASSLGPGGTTDTQYF
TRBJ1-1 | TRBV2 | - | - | TGTGCCAGCAGTCGGGACCGGGGCACTGAAGCTTTCTTT | CASSRDRGTEAFF
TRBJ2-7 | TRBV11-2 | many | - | TGTGCCAGCTGCCCCGGGACTCAATCCTACGAGCAGTACTTC | CASCPGTQSYEQYF
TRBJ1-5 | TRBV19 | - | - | TGTGCCAGTGGGAGGGGGACCCAGCATTTT | CASGRGTQHF
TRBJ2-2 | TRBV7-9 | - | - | TGTGCCAGCAGCTTATCCAGGGGTGCGACCGGGGAGCTGTTTTTT | CASSLSRGATGELFF
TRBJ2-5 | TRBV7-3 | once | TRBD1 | TGTGCCAGCAGCGCGGACAGGGGAGGTACCCAGTACTTC | CASSADRGGTQYF
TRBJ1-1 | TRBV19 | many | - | TGTGCCAGTAGTAGAGGGGAGAGTGGGTCTGAAGCTTTCTTT | CASSRGESGSEAFF
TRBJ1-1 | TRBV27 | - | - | TGTGCCAGCAGTTCTGTTTCGAACACTGAATCTTTCTTT | CASSSVSNTESFF
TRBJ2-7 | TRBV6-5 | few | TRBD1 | TGTGCCAGCAGACAAAATACGTGGACAGGGCATGCAGACTACGAGCAGTACTTC | CASRQNTWTGHADYEQYF
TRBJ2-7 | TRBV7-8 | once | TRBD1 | TGTGCCAGCAGCACCGAGGGGGCCCTGTCCTACGAGCAGTACTTC | CASSTEGALSYEQYF
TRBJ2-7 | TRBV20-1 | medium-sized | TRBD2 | TGCAGTGCTAGACTTTCTAGCGGGAGTCCCTACGAGCAGTACTTC | CSARLSSGSPYEQYF